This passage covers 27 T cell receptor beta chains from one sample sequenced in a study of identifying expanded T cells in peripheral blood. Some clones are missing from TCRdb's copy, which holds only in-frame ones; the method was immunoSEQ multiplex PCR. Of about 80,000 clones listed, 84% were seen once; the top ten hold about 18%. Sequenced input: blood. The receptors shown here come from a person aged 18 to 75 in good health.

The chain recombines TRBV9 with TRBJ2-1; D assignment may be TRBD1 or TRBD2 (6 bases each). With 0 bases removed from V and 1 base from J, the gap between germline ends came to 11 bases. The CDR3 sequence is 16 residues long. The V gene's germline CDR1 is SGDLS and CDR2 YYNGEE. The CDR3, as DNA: TGTGCCAGCAGCGTAGAGAGAGGGGGGTCCTACAATGAGCAGTTCTTC. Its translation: CASSVERGGSYNEQFF. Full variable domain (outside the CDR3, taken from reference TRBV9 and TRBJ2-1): DSGVTQTPKHLITATGQRVTLRCSPRSGDLSVYWYQQSLDQGLQFLIQYYNGEERAKGNILERFSAQQFPDLHSELNLSSLELGDSALYFCASSVERGGSYNEQFFGPGTRLTVL.

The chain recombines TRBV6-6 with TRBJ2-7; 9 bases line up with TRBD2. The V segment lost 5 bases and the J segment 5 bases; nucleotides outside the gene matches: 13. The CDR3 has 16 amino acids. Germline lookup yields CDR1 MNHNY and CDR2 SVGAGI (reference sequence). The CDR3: CASSPRVAGDLHEQYF. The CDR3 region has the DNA TGTGCCAGCAGTCCCCGGGTAGCGGGAGATTTGCACGAGCAGTACTTC.

The CDR3 loop is CASSLGHGTSGRGADTQYF. The CDR3 bases are TGTGCCAGCAGTTTGGGCCACGGGACTAGCGGGAGGGGGGCAGATACGCAGTATTTT. This rearrangement joins TRBV28 to TRBJ2-3, with TRBD2 matching over 16 bases. The CDR3 loop spans 19 amino acids. Germline V gene sequence: CDR1 MDHEN, CDR2 SYDVKM. The ends lost 3 bases at V and 4 bases at J; junction bases unmatched: 10. Using reference TRBV28 and TRBJ2-3 for the parts outside the CDR3, the full variable domain is DVKVTQSSRYLVKRTGEKVFLECVQDMDHENMFWYRQDPGLGLRLIYFSYDVKMKEKGDIPEGYSVSREKKERFSLILESASTNQTSMYLCASSLGHGTSGRGADTQYFGPGTRLTVL.

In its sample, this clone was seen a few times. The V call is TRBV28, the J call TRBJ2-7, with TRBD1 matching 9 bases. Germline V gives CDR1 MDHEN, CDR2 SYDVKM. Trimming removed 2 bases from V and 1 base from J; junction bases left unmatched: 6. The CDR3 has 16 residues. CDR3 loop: CASSLRLGQGSYEQYF. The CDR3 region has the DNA TGTGCCAGCAGTTTAAGGCTGGGACAGGGTTCCTACGAGCAGTACTTC.

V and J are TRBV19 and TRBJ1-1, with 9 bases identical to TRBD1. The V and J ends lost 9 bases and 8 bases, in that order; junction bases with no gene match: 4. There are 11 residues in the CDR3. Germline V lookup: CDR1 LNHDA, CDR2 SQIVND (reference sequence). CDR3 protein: CASRDREEAFF. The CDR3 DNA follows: TGTGCCAGCCGGGACAGGGAAGAAGCTTTCTTT.

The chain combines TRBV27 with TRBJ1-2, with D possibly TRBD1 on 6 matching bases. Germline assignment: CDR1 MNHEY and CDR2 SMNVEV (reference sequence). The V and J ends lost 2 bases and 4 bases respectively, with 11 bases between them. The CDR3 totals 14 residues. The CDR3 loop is CASSLRLGGYGYTF. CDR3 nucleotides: TGTGCCAGCAGTTTAAGATTAGGGGGCTATGGCTACACCTTC.

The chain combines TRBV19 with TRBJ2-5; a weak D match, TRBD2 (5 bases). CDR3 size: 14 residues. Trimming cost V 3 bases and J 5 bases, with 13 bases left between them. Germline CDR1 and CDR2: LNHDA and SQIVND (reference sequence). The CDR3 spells CASSMMDFLETQYF. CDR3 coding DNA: TGTGCCAGTAGTATGATGGACTTTTTGGAGACCCAGTACTTC.

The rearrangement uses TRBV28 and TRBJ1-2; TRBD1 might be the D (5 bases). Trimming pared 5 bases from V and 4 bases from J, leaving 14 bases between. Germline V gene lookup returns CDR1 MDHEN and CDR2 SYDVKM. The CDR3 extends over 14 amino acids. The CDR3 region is CASSRAGRVYGYTF. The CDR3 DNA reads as TGTGCCAGCAGTCGGGCGGGACGGGTCTATGGCTACACCTTC.

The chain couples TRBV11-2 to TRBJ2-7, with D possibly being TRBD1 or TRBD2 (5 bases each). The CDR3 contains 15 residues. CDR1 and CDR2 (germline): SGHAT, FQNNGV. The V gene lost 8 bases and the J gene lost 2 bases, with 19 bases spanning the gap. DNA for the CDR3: TGTGCCAGCCGCCTCTGGGGGATGGGGGCCTACGAGCAGTACTTC. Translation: CASRLWGMGAYEQYF.

The CDR3 loop is CASSQSRVNEQFF. The CDR3 DNA follows: TGTGCCAGCAGCCAATCAAGAGTCAATGAGCAGTTCTTC. The chain recombines TRBV16 with TRBJ2-1; D is ambiguous. This CDR3 comprises 13 residues. Trimming left V 0 bases short and J 6 bases short, with 6 bases between. From germline, CDR1 is KGHSY and CDR2 FQNENV.

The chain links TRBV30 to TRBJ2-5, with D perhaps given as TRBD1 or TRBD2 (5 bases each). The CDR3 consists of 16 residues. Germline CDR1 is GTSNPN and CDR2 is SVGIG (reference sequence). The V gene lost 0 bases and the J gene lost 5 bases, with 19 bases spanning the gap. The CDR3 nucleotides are TGTGCCTGGAGTGTACCCCTAAGAGGGGTGGGGGAGACCCAGTACTTC. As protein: CAWSVPLRGVGETQYF.

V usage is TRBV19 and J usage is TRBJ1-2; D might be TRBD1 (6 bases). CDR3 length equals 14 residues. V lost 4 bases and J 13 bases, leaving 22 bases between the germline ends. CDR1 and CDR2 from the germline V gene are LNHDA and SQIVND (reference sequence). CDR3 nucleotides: TGTGCCAGTAGTACAGACCGACAGAGGGGGAGGACCACCTTC. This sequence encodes CASSTDRQRGRTTF.

Here the CDR3 reads CASSTDQAEGGYTF. CDR3 DNA: TGTGCCAGTAGTACGGATCAGGCGGAGGGTGGCTACACCTTC. The J gene is TRBJ1-2, the V gene TRBV19; D is unresolved. Trimming took off 4 bases at V and 7 bases at J, with 16 bases between the two ends. This CDR3 spans 14 amino acids. Germline V CDR1 and CDR2: LNHDA, SQIVND (reference sequence). The whole variable domain, filled in from reference TRBV19 and TRBJ1-2, reads DGGITQSPKYLFRKEGQNVTLSCEQNLNHDAMYWYRQDPGQGLRLIYYSQIVNDFQKGDIAEGYSVSREKKESFPLTVTSAQKNPTAFYLCASSTDQAEGGYTFGSGTRLTVV.

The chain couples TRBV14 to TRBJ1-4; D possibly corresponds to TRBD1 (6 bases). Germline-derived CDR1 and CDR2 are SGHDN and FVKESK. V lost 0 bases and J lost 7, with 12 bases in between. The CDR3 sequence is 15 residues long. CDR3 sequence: CASSQDSGGGEKLFF. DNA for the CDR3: TGTGCCAGCAGCCAAGATTCCGGGGGCGGTGAAAAACTGTTTTTT.

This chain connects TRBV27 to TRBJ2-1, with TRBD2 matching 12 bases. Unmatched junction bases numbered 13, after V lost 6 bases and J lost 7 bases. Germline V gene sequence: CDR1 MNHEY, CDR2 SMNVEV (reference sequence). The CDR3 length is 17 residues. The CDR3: CASSVLWTSGIANEQFF. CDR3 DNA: TGTGCCAGCAGCGTCCTTTGGACTAGCGGGATTGCTAATGAGCAGTTCTTC.

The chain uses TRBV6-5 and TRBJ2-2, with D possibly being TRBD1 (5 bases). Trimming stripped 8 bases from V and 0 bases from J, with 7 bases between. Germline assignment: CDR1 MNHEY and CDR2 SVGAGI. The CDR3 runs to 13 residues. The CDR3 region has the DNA TGTGCCAGCCGACAGCCGAACACCGGGGAGCTGTTTTTT. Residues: CASRQPNTGELFF.

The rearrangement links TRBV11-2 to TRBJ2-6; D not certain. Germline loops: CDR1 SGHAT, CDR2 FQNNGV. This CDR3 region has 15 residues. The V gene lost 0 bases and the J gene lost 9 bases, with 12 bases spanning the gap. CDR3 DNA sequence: TGTGCCAGCAGCTTAGATGGCCACCTCGGCAACGTCCTGACTTTC. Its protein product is CASSLDGHLGNVLTF. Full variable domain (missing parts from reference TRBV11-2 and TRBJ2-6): EAGVAQSPRYKIIEKRQSVAFWCNPISGHATLYWYQQILGQGPKLLIQFQNNGVVDDSQLPKDRFSAERLKGVDSTLKIQPAKLEDSAVYLCASSLDGHLGNVLTFGAGSRLTVL.

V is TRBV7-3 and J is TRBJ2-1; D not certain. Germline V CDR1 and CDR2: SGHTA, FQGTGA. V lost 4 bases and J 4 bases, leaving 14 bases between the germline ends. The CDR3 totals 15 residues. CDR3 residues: CASSSDVQPYNEQFF. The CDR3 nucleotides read TGTGCCAGCAGCTCGGACGTTCAGCCTTACAATGAGCAGTTCTTC.

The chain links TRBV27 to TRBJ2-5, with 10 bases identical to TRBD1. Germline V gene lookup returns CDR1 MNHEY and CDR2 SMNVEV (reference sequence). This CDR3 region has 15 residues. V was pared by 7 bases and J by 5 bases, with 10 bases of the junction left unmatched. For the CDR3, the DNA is TGTGCCAGCACCGATCGGACAGGGGGGCAGGAGACCCAGTACTTC. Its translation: CASTDRTGGQETQYF.

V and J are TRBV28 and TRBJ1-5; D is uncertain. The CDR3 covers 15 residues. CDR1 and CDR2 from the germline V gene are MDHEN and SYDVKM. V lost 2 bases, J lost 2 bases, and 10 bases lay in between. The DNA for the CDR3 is TGTGCCAGCAGTTTACCCCAGGAAGGCAATCAGCCCCAGCATTTT. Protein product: CASSLPQEGNQPQHF.

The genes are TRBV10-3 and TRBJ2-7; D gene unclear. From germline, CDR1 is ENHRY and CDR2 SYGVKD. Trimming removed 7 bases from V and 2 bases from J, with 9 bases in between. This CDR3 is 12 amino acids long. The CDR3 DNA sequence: TGTGCCATCACCGACACCCCCTACGAGCAGTACTTC. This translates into CAITDTPYEQYF.

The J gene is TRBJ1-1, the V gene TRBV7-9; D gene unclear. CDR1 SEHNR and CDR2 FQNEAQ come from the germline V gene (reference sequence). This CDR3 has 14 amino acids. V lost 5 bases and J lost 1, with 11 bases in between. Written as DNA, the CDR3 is TGTGCCAGCAGCACCCAGGCGGGGAACACTGAAGCTTTCTTT. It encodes CASSTQAGNTEAFF.

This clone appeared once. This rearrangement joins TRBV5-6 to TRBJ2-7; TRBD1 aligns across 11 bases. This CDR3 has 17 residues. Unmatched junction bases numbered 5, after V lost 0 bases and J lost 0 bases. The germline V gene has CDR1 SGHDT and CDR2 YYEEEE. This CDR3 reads CASSLEFGTGGSYEQYF. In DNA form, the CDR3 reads TGTGCCAGCAGCTTGGAGTTCGGGACAGGGGGCTCCTACGAGCAGTACTTC.

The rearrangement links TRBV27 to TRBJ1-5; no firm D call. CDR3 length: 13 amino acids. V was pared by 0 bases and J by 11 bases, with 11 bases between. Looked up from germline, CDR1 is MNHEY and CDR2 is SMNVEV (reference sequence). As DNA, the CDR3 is TGTGCCAGCAGTTTATCTGGGCAGATAACCCAGCATTTT. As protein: CASSLSGQITQHF.

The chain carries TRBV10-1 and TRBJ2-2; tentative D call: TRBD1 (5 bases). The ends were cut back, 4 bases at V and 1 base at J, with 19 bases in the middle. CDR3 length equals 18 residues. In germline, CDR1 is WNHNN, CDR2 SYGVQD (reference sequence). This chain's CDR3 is CASSGRNRTPLNTGELFF. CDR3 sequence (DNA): TGCGCCAGCAGTGGAAGGAACAGGACCCCCTTGAACACCGGGGAGCTGTTTTTT.

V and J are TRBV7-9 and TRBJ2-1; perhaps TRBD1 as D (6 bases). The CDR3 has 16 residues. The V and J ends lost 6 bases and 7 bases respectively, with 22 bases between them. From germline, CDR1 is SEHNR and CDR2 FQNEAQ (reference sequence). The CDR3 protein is CASSLNRDHFGNEQFF. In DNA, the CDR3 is TGTGCCAGCAGTCTCAACAGGGATCACTTCGGAAATGAGCAGTTCTTC.

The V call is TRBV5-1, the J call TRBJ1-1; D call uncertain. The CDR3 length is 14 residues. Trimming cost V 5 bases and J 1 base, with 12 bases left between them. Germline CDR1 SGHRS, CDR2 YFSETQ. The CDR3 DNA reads TGCGCCAGCAGTTTCGACACCGGGAACACTGAAGCTTTCTTT. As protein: CASSFDTGNTEAFF.